This T cell receptor (beta chain) was found in a study of vaccination and CD4 T cells after COVID-19. For the study at large: Stimulation used overlapping spike peptides from SARS-CoV-2, HCoV-NL63, HCoV-OC43 and HCoV-229E.

Germline CDR1 is MNHNS and CDR2 is SASEGT. This CDR3 contains 14 residues. V gave up 1 base and J gave up 5 bases, with 9 bases separating them. This clonotype has just one count. As yet, its antigen is unknown. Described treatment: approximately nine-day PBMC culture with coronavirus spike peptide pools or control peptides (ViraFEST assay). ViraFEST used peptide pools to expand antigen-specific T cells, then sequenced TCRs. An Oncomine TCR Beta short-read assay was used to sequence the DNA from cultured CD4+ T cells. A single record per CDR3 protein comes from TCRdb applying MiXCR to the PCR reads. The repertoire holds under 20,000 distinct CDR3 sequences, with approximately 49% as singletons.

This TCR came from a human donor who had recovered from COVID-19. The sample comprised CD4+ T cells from blood, cultured in vitro. This chain connects TRBV6-1 to TRBJ1-5; D uncertain. The CDR3 is CASSEVLGDQPQHF. The CDR3 bases are TGTGCCAGCAGTGAAGTTTTGGGCGATCAGCCCCAGCATTTT.